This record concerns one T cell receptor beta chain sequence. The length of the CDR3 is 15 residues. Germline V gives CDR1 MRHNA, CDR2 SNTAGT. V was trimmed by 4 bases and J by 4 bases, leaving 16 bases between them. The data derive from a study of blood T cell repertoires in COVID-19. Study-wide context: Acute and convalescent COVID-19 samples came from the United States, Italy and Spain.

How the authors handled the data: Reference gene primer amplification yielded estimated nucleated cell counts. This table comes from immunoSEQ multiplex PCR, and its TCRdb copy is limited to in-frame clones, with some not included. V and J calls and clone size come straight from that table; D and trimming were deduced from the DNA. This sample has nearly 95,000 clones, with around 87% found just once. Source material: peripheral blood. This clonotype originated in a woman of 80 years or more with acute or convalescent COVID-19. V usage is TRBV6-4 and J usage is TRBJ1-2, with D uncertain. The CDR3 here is CASSASAGGFYGYTF. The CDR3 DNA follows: TGTGCCAGCAGTGCCTCGGCCGGAGGGTTCTATGGCTACACCTTC.